One and the same sample provided the 16 T cell receptor beta chains below, sequenced in a study of T cell responses to AZD1222 COVID-19 vaccine. The repertoire was sequenced with immunoSEQ multiplex PCR; TCRdb's copy has only in-frame clones and lacks some. The sample lists more than 130,000 clones; 90% were seen once. The sequenced sample was peripheral blood, obtained on day 0 of AZD1222 vaccination. The receptors derive from an adult in good health.

The rearrangement joins TRBV7-2 to TRBJ1-6; D uncertain. Germline values: CDR1 SGHTA, CDR2 FQGNSA. Deletions cut 5 bases from V and 1 base from J, with 12 bases between. This CDR3 spans 16 amino acids. Here the CDR3 DNA reads TGTGCCAGCAGCCAACAACCAAGGTCCTATAATTCACCCCTCCACTTT. Its protein is CASSQQPRSYNSPLHF.

V is TRBV29-1 and J is TRBJ2-1; 10 bases align to TRBD2. V gave up 6 bases and J gave up 10 bases; unmatched junction bases: 3. Germline-derived CDR1 and CDR2 are SQVTM and ANQGSEA. The CDR3 is 11 amino acids. CDR3 DNA sequence: TGCAGCGTCGGACTAGCGGAGGAGCAGTTCTTC. Protein product: CSVGLAEEQFF.

The chain links TRBV19 to TRBJ2-1; 10 bases match TRBD1. The CDR3 has 19 residues. V shed 5 bases, J shed 8 bases, and the junction held 21 bases outside the gene matches. The V gene's germline CDR1 is LNHDA and CDR2 SQIVND (reference sequence). The CDR3 DNA follows: TGTGCCAGTAGTCGCCGAGGGCCCACCGGGACAGGGGTATTCGATGAGCAGTTCTTC. It codes for CASSRRGPTGTGVFDEQFF.

The V and J genes are TRBV7-2 and TRBJ1-5; the D is unclear. V lost 5 bases, J lost 2 bases, and 10 bases lay in between. The CDR3 consists of 14 residues. Germline V gives CDR1 SGHTA, CDR2 FQGNSA. CDR3 protein: CASSPEVGNQPQHF. The CDR3 DNA reads TGTGCCAGCAGCCCGGAGGTCGGCAATCAGCCCCAGCATTTT.

The chain carries TRBV11-3 and TRBJ1-2; D call uncertain. V lost 1 base to trimming and J lost 3 bases, with 6 bases between them. The CDR3 contains 13 residues. The germline CDR1 and CDR2 sequences are SGHNT and YENEEA. CDR3 sequence (DNA): TGTGCCAGCAGCTTAGGTCGGCACTATGGCTACACCTTC. Amino acids: CASSLGRHYGYTF.

The rearrangement joins TRBV24-1 to TRBJ2-3; D perhaps matches TRBD1 (6 bases). The CDR3 totals 13 residues. V was trimmed by 10 bases and J by 4 bases, leaving 14 bases between them. The V gene's germline CDR1 is KGHDR and CDR2 SFDVKD. CDR3 protein: CATPPRGSDTQYF. The CDR3 nucleotides read TGTGCCACACCCCCGAGGGGGTCAGATACGCAGTATTTT.

J is TRBJ2-1 and V is TRBV19; 13 bases line up with TRBD2. The CDR3 is 17 amino acids. Germline lookup yields CDR1 LNHDA and CDR2 SQIVND (reference sequence). With V trimmed by 4 bases and J by 5 bases, 8 bases remained unmatched. CDR3 sequence: CASSRLLAGGGNNEQFF. The DNA for the CDR3 is TGTGCCAGTAGTAGATTACTAGCGGGAGGGGGGAACAATGAGCAGTTCTTC.

V is TRBV6-6 and J is TRBJ1-5; 7 nucleotides match TRBD1. Germline loops: CDR1 MNHNY, CDR2 SVGAGI (reference sequence). After removal of 6 bases from V and 2 bases from J, the junction contained 4 bases not matched to a gene. The CDR3 is 14 amino acids. The CDR3 bases are TGTGCCAGCAGAACAGGGGAGGGCAATCAGCCCCAGCATTTT. This gives the protein CASRTGEGNQPQHF.

This chain uses TRBV4-1 with TRBJ2-3, with TRBD2 as a possible D gene (6 bases). Germline CDR1 MGHRA, CDR2 YSYEKL. The CDR3 is made up of 15 amino acids. V dropped 4 bases and J dropped 2 bases, with 13 bases sitting between them. The DNA of the CDR3 is TGCGCCAGCAGCCCTTTAGCGGAATCCACAGATACGCAGTATTTT. It specifies CASSPLAESTDTQYF.

The CDR3 spells CAWSSQGLGNEKLFF. The CDR3 coding sequence is TGTGCCTGGAGTTCTCAGGGGTTAGGTAATGAAAAACTGTTTTTT. The rearrangement joins TRBV30 to TRBJ1-4; perhaps TRBD1 as D (6 bases). The CDR3 covers 15 residues. Germline values: CDR1 GTSNPN, CDR2 SVGIG (reference sequence). Trimming left V 2 bases short and J 4 bases short, with 14 bases between.

The gene calls are TRBV9 and TRBJ1-4; possibly TRBD1 for D (5 bases). Germline assignment: CDR1 SGDLS and CDR2 YYNGEE. CDR3 length: 12 residues. Trimming cost V 3 bases and J 14 bases, with 14 bases left between them. The CDR3 reads CASSEIGDRLFF. As DNA, the CDR3 is TGTGCCAGCAGCGAGATCGGGGACCGGCTGTTTTTT.

The V gene is TRBV10-3, the J gene TRBJ2-5, with TRBD2 matching over 7 bases. V shed 2 bases, J shed 4 bases, and the junction held 4 bases outside the gene matches. This CDR3 comprises 14 residues. Germline CDR1 is ENHRY and CDR2 is SYGVKD. The CDR3 sequence: CAISEGRGTETQYF. The CDR3 DNA is TGTGCCATCAGTGAGGGGAGGGGTACAGAGACCCAGTACTTC.

This clone was counted only a few times. The rearrangement joins TRBV19 to TRBJ1-3; no definite D call. V gave up 8 bases and J gave up 0 bases, with 20 bases separating them. Germline lookup yields CDR1 LNHDA and CDR2 SQIVND (reference sequence). This CDR3 is built from 17 residues. CDR3 amino acids: CASQPIGVDRSGNTIYF. The CDR3 coding sequence is TGTGCCAGTCAACCGATTGGGGTCGACCGCTCTGGAAACACCATATATTTT.

The chain couples TRBV30 to TRBJ1-3; 7 nucleotides line up with TRBD1. V trimming: 2 bases; J trimming: 0 bases; junction bases outside the gene matches: 7. The CDR3 has 16 residues. Germline CDR1 reads GTSNPN; CDR2 reads SVGIG (reference sequence). The CDR3 nucleotides are TGTGCCTGGAGTTCCTCCGGGACAGTCTCTGGAAACACCATATATTTT. Translation: CAWSSSGTVSGNTIYF.

The chain links TRBV5-1 to TRBJ1-5; D is ambiguous. The CDR3 contains 11 residues. CDR1 is SGHRS, CDR2 YFSETQ, per germline. Between the trimmed V and J ends, which lost 1 base and 4 bases, there was a span of 0 bases. The CDR3 loop is CASSLNQPQHF. CDR3 nucleotides: TGCGCCAGCAGCTTGAATCAGCCCCAGCATTTT.

The gene calls are TRBV5-1 and TRBJ1-4, with a weak D call TRBD1 (6 bases). CDR3 length: 16 residues. Trimming took 0 bases from V and 5 from J, leaving 14 bases between them. Germline loops: CDR1 SGHRS, CDR2 YFSETQ. This CDR3 is CASSLATDRLNEKLFF. The CDR3 DNA reads as TGCGCCAGCAGCTTGGCCACGGACAGACTGAATGAAAAACTGTTTTTT.